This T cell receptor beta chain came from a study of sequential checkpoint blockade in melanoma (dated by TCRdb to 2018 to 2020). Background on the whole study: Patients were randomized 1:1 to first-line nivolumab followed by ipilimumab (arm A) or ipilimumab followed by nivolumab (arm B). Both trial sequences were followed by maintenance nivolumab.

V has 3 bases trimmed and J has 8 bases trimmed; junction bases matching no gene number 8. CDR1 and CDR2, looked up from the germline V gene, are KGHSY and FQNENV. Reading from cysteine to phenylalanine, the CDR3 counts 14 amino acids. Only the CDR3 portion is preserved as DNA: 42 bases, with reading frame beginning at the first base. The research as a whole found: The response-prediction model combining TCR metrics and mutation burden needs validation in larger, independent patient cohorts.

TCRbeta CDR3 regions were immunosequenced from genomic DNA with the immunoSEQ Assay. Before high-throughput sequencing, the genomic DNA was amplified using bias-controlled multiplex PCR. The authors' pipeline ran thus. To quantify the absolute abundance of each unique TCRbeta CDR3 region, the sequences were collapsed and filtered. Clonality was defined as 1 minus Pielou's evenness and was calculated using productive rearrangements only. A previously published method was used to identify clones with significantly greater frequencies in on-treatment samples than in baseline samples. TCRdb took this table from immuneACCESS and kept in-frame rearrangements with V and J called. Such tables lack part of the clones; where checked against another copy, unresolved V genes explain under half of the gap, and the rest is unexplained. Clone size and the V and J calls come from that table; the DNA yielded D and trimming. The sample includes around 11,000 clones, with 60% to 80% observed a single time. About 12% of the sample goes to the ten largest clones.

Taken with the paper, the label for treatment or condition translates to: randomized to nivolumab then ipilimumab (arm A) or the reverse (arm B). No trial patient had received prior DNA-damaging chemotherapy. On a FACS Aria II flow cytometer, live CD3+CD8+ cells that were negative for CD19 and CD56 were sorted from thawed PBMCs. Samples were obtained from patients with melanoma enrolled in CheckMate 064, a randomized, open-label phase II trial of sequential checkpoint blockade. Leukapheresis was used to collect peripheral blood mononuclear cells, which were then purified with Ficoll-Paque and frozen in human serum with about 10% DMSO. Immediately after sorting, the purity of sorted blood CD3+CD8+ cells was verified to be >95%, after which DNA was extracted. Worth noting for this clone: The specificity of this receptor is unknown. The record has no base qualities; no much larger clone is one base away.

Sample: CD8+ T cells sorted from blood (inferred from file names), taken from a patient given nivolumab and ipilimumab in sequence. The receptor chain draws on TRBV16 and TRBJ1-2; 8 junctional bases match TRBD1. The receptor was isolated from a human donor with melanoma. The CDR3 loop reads CASSQTGVGSGYTF. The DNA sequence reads TGTGCCAGCAGCCAGACAGGGGTAGGCTCCGGCTACACCTTC.